A selection of T cell receptor beta chains follows, all from one sample in a study of cytomegalovirus exposure and HLA in healthy donors. Profiling relied on immunoSEQ multiplex PCR, and the TCRdb table lists in-frame clones only, not all of them. Here the sample spans about 130,000 clones, about 71% being singletons. Sequencing was done on a sample of PBMCs. These receptors were collected from a woman aged 50 to 60 in good health and CMV-seronegative. CDR3s include the opening cysteine and the closing phenylalanine or tryptophan. The D gene is left open where the match is weak. Part of the rows lack a size; the others show once, few, many or a class for expanded clones.

clone size	D gene	V gene	J gene	CDR3 protein	CDR3 DNA
.	.	TRBV6-5	TRBJ1-2	CASSPQVSGGYTF	TGTGCCAGCAGTCCTCAGGTGTCTGGTGGCTACACCTTC
.	.	TRBV28	TRBJ2-2	CASGQNTGELFF	TGTGCCAGCGGGCAGAACACCGGGGAGCTGTTTTTT
few	TRBD2	TRBV7-9	TRBJ2-1	CASSFLGGRQSSYNEQFF	TGTGCCAGCAGCTTTTTAGGCGGGAGGCAAAGCTCCTACAATGAGCAGTTCTTC
.	TRBD1	TRBV5-6	TRBJ2-7	CASRAGTGGAGYEQYF	TGTGCCAGCAGGGCCGGGACAGGGGGCGCGGGTTACGAGCAGTACTTC
.	.	TRBV28	TRBJ1-4	CASSLSGGNNEKLFF	TGTGCCAGCAGTTTAAGTGGCGGGAATAATGAAAAACTGTTTTTT
.	.	TRBV6-1	TRBJ1-5	CASSEGRPSVHF	TGTGCCAGCAGTGAGGGCCGCCCATCCGTACATTTT
.	TRBD1	TRBV4-3	TRBJ2-1	CASRRHPGQGVNNEQFF	TGCGCCAGCAGAAGACACCCGGGACAGGGGGTAAACAATGAGCAGTTCTTC
.	.	TRBV6-4	TRBJ2-7	CASSWGLLMTYEQYF	TGTGCCAGCAGTTGGGGGCTCTTAATGACCTACGAGCAGTACTTC
.	.	TRBV6-6	TRBJ1-5	CASSYGGGGTNQPQHF	TGTGCCAGCAGTTACGGTGGGGGAGGAACCAATCAGCCCCAGCATTTT
.	.	TRBV19	TRBJ1-1	CASSTSSAVTEAFF	TGTGCCAGTAGTACCAGTTCGGCGGTCACTGAAGCTTTCTTT
.	.	TRBV18	TRBJ1-1	CASSLPGNTEAFF	TGTGCCAGCTCACTCCCAGGGAACACTGAAGCTTTCTTT
.	.	TRBV30	TRBJ1-1	CAWGKLGRSAFF	TGTGCCTGGGGGAAACTAGGCAGAAGCGCTTTCTTT
.	.	TRBV30	TRBJ1-2	CACLTGYGYTF	TGTGCCTGCTTGACAGGATATGGCTACACCTTC
.	.	TRBV5-1	TRBJ2-7	CASSLGPDSSYEQYF	TGCGCCAGCAGCTTGGGCCCCGACAGCTCCTACGAGCAGTACTTC
.	.	TRBV6-5	TRBJ2-1	CASSYRNMDNEQFF	TGTGCCAGCAGTTACCGTAACATGGACAATGAGCAGTTCTTC
.	TRBD2	TRBV19	TRBJ2-7	CATAGDSYEQYF	TGTGCCACCGCGGGGGACTCCTACGAGCAGTACTTC
.	TRBD1	TRBV2	TRBJ2-3	CASSWTGSTDTQYF	TGTGCCAGCAGTTGGACAGGGAGCACAGATACGCAGTATTTT
.	TRBD1	TRBV7-2	TRBJ1-4	CASSQDRGRLSKLFF	TGTGCCAGCAGCCAGGACAGGGGGCGTTTGAGTAAACTGTTTTTT
few	.	TRBV25-1	TRBJ2-3	CASSEGLMGLDTQYF	TGTGCCAGCAGTGAGGGACTTATGGGGTTGGATACGCAGTATTTT